These 22 T cell receptor beta chains originate from one sample sequenced in a study of T cell responses to AZD1222 COVID-19 vaccine. Using immunoSEQ multiplex PCR, the repertoire was profiled, and TCRdb retains in-frame clones only, with some absent. Of about 180,000 clones listed, approximately 92% were seen once; the top ten hold around 0.98%. Specimen: peripheral blood, collected 28 days after the second dose of the MenACWY control vaccine. These receptors were taken from an adult who received the MenACWY meningococcal vaccine as a control.

The V and J genes are TRBV7-2 and TRBJ2-5; D is undetermined. The CDR3 totals 13 residues. V lost 3 bases to trimming and J lost 4 bases, with 9 bases between them. CDR1 is SGHTA, CDR2 FQGNSA, per germline. The CDR3 region has the DNA TGTGCCAGCAGCTTTTCCCGGATAGAGACCCAGTACTTC. It encodes CASSFSRIETQYF. The full variable domain, rest sourced from reference TRBV7-2 and TRBJ2-5, is GAGVSQSPSNKVTEKGKDVELRCDPISGHTALYWYRQSLGQGLEFLIYFQGNSAPDKSGLPSDRFSAERTGGSVSTLTIQRTQQEDSAVYLCASSFSRIETQYFGPGTRLLVL.

The chain joins TRBV12-5 to TRBJ1-1; no firm D call. Trimming shortened V by 3 bases and J by 0 bases, and 8 bases separated the two germline ends. Per germline, CDR1 LGHNT and CDR2 FRNRAP. The CDR3 covers 14 residues. This CDR3 reads CASGLGQLNTEAFF. The CDR3 DNA sequence: TGTGCTAGTGGTTTAGGTCAGCTGAACACTGAAGCTTTCTTT. The whole variable domain, filled in from reference TRBV12-5 and TRBJ1-1, reads DARVTQTPRHKVTEMGQEVTMRCQPILGHNTVFWYRQTMMQGLELLAYFRNRAPLDDSGMPKDRFSAEMPDATLATLKIQPSEPRDSAVYFCASGLGQLNTEAFFGQGTRLTVV.

V is TRBV9 and J is TRBJ1-2; D is uncertain. The CDR3 extends over 13 amino acids. Germline CDR1 is SGDLS and CDR2 is YYNGEE. V shed 0 bases and J shed 2 bases, with 5 bases lying between them. This CDR3 is CASSVDENYGYTF. CDR3 bases: TGTGCCAGCAGCGTAGATGAGAACTATGGCTACACCTTC. The full variable domain, in which reference TRBV9 and TRBJ1-2 provide the parts outside the CDR3, is DSGVTQTPKHLITATGQRVTLRCSPRSGDLSVYWYQQSLDQGLQFLIQYYNGEERAKGNILERFSAQQFPDLHSELNLSSLELGDSALYFCASSVDENYGYTFGSGTRLTVV.

The chain couples TRBV27 to TRBJ2-7; TRBD2 is a possible D gene (6 bases). The CDR3 covers 15 residues. CDR1 MNHEY and CDR2 SMNVEV come from the germline V gene (reference sequence). Trimming stripped 5 bases from V and 4 bases from J, with 18 bases between. The CDR3 here is CASSRGGIPYYEQYF. CDR3 nucleotides: TGTGCCAGCAGTCGTGGGGGGATTCCCTATTACGAGCAGTACTTC.

This clone was observed a single time. The V gene is TRBV2, the J gene TRBJ1-1; D uncertain. This CDR3 contains 13 residues. The V gene's germline CDR1 is SNHLY and CDR2 FYNNEI. The V gene lost 7 bases and the J gene lost 1 base, with 10 bases spanning the gap. The CDR3 protein is CASKLEENTEAFF. CDR3 coding DNA: TGTGCCAGCAAACTGGAGGAGAACACTGAAGCTTTCTTT.

CDR3 nucleotide sequence: TGTGCCAGCAGCCATACAACCGCCGGGGGGCCAGGGCAGTTCTTC. Its protein product is CASSHTTAGGPGQFF. The chain couples TRBV3-1 (or the pseudogene TRBV3-2) to TRBJ2-1; maybe TRBD2 (7 bases). The CDR3 is made up of 15 amino acids. Trimming removed 3 bases at V and 12 bases at J, with 21 bases between. The germline gives CDR1 LGHDT, CDR2 YNNKEL (reference sequence).

This chain joins TRBV4-1 and TRBJ2-7, with TRBD1 identical over 9 bases. CDR3 size: 18 residues. In germline, CDR1 is MGHRA, CDR2 YSYEKL. With V trimmed by 2 bases and J by 3 bases, 14 bases remained unmatched. CDR3 sequence: CASSQRDRASRVYYEQYF. DNA for the CDR3: TGCGCCAGCAGCCAACGGGACAGGGCCTCCCGAGTTTACTACGAGCAGTACTTC.

This clone occurred a few times. The chain uses TRBV10-1 and TRBJ2-1; 15 bases fit TRBD2. Trimming cost V 5 bases and J 7 bases; bases outside gene matches: 12. The CDR3 covers 18 residues. Germline CDR1 and CDR2: WNHNN and SYGVQD (reference sequence). The CDR3 sequence: CASSPGTSGGPHFNEQFF. CDR3 nucleotide sequence: TGCGCCAGCAGTCCCGGGACTAGCGGGGGGCCCCATTTTAATGAGCAGTTCTTC.

The J gene is TRBJ2-1, the V gene TRBV18; the match to TRBD2 covers 7 bases. The CDR3 consists of 15 residues. CDR1 is KGHSH, CDR2 LQKENI, per germline. J gave up 1 base and V 4 bases, and 4 bases lay outside the gene matches. CDR3: CASSQTGGSYNEQFF. The CDR3 DNA is TGTGCCAGCTCACAGACCGGGGGGTCCTACAATGAGCAGTTCTTC.

V gene TRBV19 combines with J gene TRBJ1-1; 7 bases line up with TRBD1. There are 15 residues in the CDR3. With 6 bases clipped from V and 0 bases from J, the junction kept 7 bases outside the gene matches. The germline gives CDR1 LNHDA, CDR2 SQIVND (reference sequence). This chain's CDR3 is CASRGTVIMNTEAFF. CDR3 nucleotides: TGTGCCAGTAGGGGGACAGTCATCATGAACACTGAAGCTTTCTTT.

This chain links TRBV6-5 with TRBJ1-1, with D maybe TRBD1 (6 bases). The germline V gene encodes CDR1 MNHEY and CDR2 SVGAGI. Between the trimmed V and J ends, which lost 1 base and 10 bases, there was a span of 16 bases. The CDR3 is 14 amino acids. CDR3 nucleotide sequence: TGTGCCAGCAGTTACTTGGGGCGGGGGCGCGGAGCTTTCTTT. This translates into CASSYLGRGRGAFF.

This clone has a handful of counts. This chain connects TRBV9 to TRBJ2-5, with a tentative D call TRBD2 (6 bases). V was cut by 0 bases and J by 5 bases, with 14 bases left in between. The CDR3 totals 15 residues. Germline lookup yields CDR1 SGDLS and CDR2 YYNGEE. The CDR3 is CASSVASGVKETQYF. As DNA, the CDR3 is TGTGCCAGCAGCGTAGCATCGGGGGTGAAGGAGACCCAGTACTTC.

The V gene is TRBV27, the J gene TRBJ1-2, with a tentative D call TRBD1 (5 bases). The V end lost 6 bases, the J end lost 3 bases, and 11 bases lay between the germline ends. This CDR3 is built from 13 residues. The V gene's germline CDR1 is MNHEY and CDR2 SMNVEV (reference sequence). This CDR3 is CASRRDSYYGYTF. The CDR3 DNA follows: TGTGCCAGCAGGCGCGACAGCTACTATGGCTACACCTTC.

The gene calls are TRBV5-1 and TRBJ1-1; D is possibly TRBD1 (5 bases). The V and J ends lost 3 bases and 0 bases respectively, with 6 bases between them. CDR1 and CDR2 (germline): SGHRS, YFSETQ. This CDR3 is built from 13 residues. Here the CDR3 DNA reads TGCGCCAGCAGCTCGACAGTGAACACTGAAGCTTTCTTT. Translating it yields CASSSTVNTEAFF.

V is TRBV30 and J is TRBJ1-1; 7 bases align to TRBD1. V shed 3 bases and J 1 base; nucleotides not matched to a gene: 8. Germline values: CDR1 GTSNPN, CDR2 SVGIG (reference sequence). This CDR3 contains 15 residues. Written as DNA, the CDR3 is TGTGCCTGGAGCCCGAACAGGGGTAGGAACACTGAAGCTTTCTTT. Translating gives CAWSPNRGRNTEAFF.

This sequence joins TRBV30 and TRBJ1-6; TRBD1 aligns across 7 bases. CDR1 GTSNPN and CDR2 SVGIG come from the germline V gene (reference sequence). The length of the CDR3 is 13 residues. The V and J ends lost 3 bases and 8 bases, in that order; junction bases with no gene match: 4. The CDR3 bases are TGTGCCTGGAGAAGAGACAGGGATTCACCCCTCCACTTT. Translated, it gives CAWRRDRDSPLHF. The full variable domain, completed using reference TRBV30 and TRBJ1-6, is SQTIHQWPATLVQPVGSPLSLECTVEGTSNPNLYWYRQAAGRGLQLLFYSVGIGQISSEVPQNLSASRPQDRQFILSSKKLLLSDSGFYLCAWRRDRDSPLHFGNGTRLTVT.

This clone appeared once. The chain combines TRBV6-1 with TRBJ1-2; D is unclear. The CDR3 is 14 residues long. The V gene's germline CDR1 is MNHNS and CDR2 SASEGT. Trimming left V 1 base short and J 5 bases short, with 11 bases between. The CDR3 reads CASSEVRDWYGYTF. The DNA for the CDR3 is TGTGCCAGCAGTGAAGTCCGGGATTGGTATGGCTACACCTTC.

Here the CDR3 reads CASRRAPNEKLFF. CDR3 nucleotides: TGTGCCAGCAGACGGGCCCCGAATGAAAAACTGTTTTTT. The genes are TRBV11-2 and TRBJ1-4, with D unresolved. Per germline, CDR1 SGHAT and CDR2 FQNNGV. The CDR3 loop spans 13 amino acids. V dropped 6 bases and J dropped 5 bases, with 10 bases sitting between them.

J is TRBJ1-4 and V is TRBV14, with D hard to call. Germline CDR1 and CDR2: SGHDN and FVKESK. V lost 0 bases, J lost 0 bases, and 8 bases lay in between. The CDR3 is 16 amino acids. The CDR3 nucleotides read TGTGCCAGCAGCCAAGACAGAGGACCAACTAATGAAAAACTGTTTTTT. It yields the protein CASSQDRGPTNEKLFF.

V is TRBV6-5 and J is TRBJ1-3, with TRBD1 matching 7 bases. The CDR3 runs 15 residues. Losses at the gene ends were 6 bases for V and 8 bases for J; bases not matched to a gene: 13. The germline CDR1 and CDR2 sequences are MNHEY and SVGAGI. In nucleotides, the CDR3 is TGTGCCAGCAGCCAAGACAGGGACGCCCGGGACACCATATATTTT. Protein sequence: CASSQDRDARDTIYF.

The rearrangement uses TRBV27 and TRBJ2-2, with 8 bases lining up with TRBD2. CDR3 length: 15 residues. The germline gives CDR1 MNHEY, CDR2 SMNVEV (reference sequence). Trimming at V came to 8 bases and at J to 6 bases, leaving 11 bases not matched to a gene. The CDR3 DNA follows: TGTGCCAGCCGTCGGGAGGGCTTAATCTCCGGGGAGCTGTTTTTT. Its translation is CASRREGLISGELFF.

The chain joins TRBV6-2 or TRBV6-3 to TRBJ2-3; tentative D call: TRBD2 (5 bases). CDR3 length: 15 amino acids. Per the germline V gene, CDR1 is MNHEY and CDR2 is SVGEGT. Trimming took off 4 bases at V and 0 bases at J, with 11 bases between the two ends. CDR3 nucleotide sequence: TGTGCCAGCAGTTCGGTGGGCGGGAGCACAGATACGCAGTATTTT. Its translation: CASSSVGGSTDTQYF.